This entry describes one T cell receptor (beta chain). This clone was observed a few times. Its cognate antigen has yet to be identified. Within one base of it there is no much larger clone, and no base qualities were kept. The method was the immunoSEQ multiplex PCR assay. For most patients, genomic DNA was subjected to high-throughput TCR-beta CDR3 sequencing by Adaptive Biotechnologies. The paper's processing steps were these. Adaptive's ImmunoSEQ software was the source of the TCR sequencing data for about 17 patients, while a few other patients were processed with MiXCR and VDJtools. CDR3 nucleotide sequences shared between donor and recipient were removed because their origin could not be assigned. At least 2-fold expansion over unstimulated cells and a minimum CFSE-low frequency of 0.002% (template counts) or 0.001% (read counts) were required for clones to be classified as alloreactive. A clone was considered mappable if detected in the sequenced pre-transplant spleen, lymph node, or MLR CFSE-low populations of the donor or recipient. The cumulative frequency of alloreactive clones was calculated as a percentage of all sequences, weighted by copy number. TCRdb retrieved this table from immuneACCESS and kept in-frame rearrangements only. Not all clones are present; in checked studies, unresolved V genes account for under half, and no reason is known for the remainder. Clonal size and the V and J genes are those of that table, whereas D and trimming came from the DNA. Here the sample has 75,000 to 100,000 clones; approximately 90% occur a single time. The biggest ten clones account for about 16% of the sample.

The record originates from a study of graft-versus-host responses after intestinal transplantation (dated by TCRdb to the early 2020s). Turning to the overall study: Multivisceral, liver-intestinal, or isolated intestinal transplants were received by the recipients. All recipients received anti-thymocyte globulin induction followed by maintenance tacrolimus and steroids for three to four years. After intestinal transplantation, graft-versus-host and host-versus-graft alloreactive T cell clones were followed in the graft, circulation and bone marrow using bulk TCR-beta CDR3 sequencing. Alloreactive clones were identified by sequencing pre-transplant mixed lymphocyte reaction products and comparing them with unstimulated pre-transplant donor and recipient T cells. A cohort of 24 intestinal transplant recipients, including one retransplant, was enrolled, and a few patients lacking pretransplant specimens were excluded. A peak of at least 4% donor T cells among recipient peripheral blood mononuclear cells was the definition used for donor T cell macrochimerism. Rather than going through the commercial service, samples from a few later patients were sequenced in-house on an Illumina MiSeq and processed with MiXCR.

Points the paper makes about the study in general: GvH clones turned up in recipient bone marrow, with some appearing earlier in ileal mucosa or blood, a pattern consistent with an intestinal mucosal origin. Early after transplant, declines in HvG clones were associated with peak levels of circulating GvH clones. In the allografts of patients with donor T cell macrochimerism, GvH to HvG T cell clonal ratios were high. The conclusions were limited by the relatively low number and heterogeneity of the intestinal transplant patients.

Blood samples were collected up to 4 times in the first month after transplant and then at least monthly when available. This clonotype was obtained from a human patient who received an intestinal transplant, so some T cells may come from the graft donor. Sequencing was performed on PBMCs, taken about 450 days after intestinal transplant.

DNA sequence: TGTGCCAGCAGCTCACCCTCCTACAATGAGCAGTTCTTC. Its translation is CASSSPSYNEQFF. This receptor chain uses TRBV7-8 and TRBJ2-1, with no confidently assigned D gene. Its CDR3 holds 13 amino acids, cysteine through phenylalanine. Only the CDR3 DNA stays, 39 bases, in frame from base 1. V loses 4 bases of germline sequence and J loses 0 bases, and the interval between the two ends is 4 bases. CDR1 and CDR2 were assigned from the germline V gene as SGHVS and FQNEAQ.